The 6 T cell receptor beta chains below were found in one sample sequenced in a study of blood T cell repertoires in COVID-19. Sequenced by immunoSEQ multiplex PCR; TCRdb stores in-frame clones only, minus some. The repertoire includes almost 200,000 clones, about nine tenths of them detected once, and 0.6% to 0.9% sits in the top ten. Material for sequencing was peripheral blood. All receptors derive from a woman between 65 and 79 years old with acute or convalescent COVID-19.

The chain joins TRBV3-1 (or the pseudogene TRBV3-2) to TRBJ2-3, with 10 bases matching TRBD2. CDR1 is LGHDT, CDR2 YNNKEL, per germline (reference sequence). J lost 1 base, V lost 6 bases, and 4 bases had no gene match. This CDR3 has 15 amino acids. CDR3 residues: CASRSSGGRTDTQYF. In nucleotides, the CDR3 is TGTGCCAGCAGATCTAGCGGGGGACGCACAGATACGCAGTATTTT.

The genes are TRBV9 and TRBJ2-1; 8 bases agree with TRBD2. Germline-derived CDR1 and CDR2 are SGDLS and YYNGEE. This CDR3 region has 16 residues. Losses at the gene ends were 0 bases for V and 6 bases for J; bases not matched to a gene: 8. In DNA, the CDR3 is TGTGCCAGCAGCGTAGCGGGGGGGCGGGAGAGCAATGAGCAGTTCTTC. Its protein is CASSVAGGRESNEQFF.

The CDR3 protein is CASSFKRGHPSEQFF. The DNA for the CDR3 is TGTGCCAGCAGCTTTAAGCGGGGGCACCCCAGTGAGCAGTTCTTC. This chain joins TRBV5-4 and TRBJ2-1; 8 nucleotides match TRBD2. CDR3 length equals 15 residues. After removal of 2 bases from V and 9 bases from J, the junction contained 10 bases not matched to a gene. CDR1 SGHNT and CDR2 YYREEE come from the germline V gene (reference sequence).

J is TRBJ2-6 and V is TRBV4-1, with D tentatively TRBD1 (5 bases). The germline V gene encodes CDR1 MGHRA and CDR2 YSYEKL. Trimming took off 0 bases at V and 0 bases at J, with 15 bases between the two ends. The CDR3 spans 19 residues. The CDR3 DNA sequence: TGCGCCAGCAGCCAAGAAGGCGCCAGGGTCTACTCTGGGGCCAACGTCCTGACTTTC. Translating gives CASSQEGARVYSGANVLTF.

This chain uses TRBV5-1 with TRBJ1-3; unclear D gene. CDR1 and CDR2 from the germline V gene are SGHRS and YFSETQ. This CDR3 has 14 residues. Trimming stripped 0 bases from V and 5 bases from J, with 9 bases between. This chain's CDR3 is CASSLDRVRNTIYF. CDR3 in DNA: TGCGCCAGCAGCTTGGATAGAGTGAGAAACACCATATATTTT.

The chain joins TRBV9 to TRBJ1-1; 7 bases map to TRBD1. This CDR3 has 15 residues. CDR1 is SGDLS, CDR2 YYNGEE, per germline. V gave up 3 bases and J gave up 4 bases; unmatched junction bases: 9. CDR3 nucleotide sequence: TGTGCCAGCAGCGGTTACAGGGGTGGGAGCACTGAAGCTTTCTTT. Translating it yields CASSGYRGGSTEAFF.